What follows are 3 T cell receptor beta chains derived from one specimen sequenced in a study of T cells in Graves' hyperthyroidism and ophthalmopathy. The source material, RNA transcripts, was used to amplify TCR beta CDR3 regions. The study used the HTBI primer set for a first-round RT-PCR of the TCR CDR3. TCRdb passed the multiplex PCR reads through MiXCR, listing each CDR3 protein once. In the table there are about 280,000 distinct CDR3 sequences, less than 30% of which are singletons. The sample taken for sequencing was blood. Receptor source: a man between 35 and 55 years old with Graves' hyperthyroidism that later progressed to Graves' ophthalmopathy.

This clonotype was detected ten times or more. The chain combines TRBV20-1 with TRBJ1-2; 9 bases map to TRBD1. V shed 2 bases and J 4 bases; nucleotides not matched to a gene: 11. CDR3 length: 16 residues. Germline V gene data show CDR1 as DFQATT and CDR2 as SNEGSKA (reference sequence). The CDR3 here is CSARRIVGTGSYGYTF. The CDR3 coding sequence is TGCAGTGCTAGAAGGATTGTGGGGACAGGGTCCTATGGCTACACCTTC.

This clonotype was recorded many times. V gene TRBV12-3 or TRBV12-4 combines with J gene TRBJ2-4; no reliable D call. V lost 3 bases and J lost 0, with 6 bases in between. The CDR3 sequence is 14 residues long. The CDR3 DNA is TGTGCCAGCAGTTTTAGGGTAGCCAAAAACATTCAGTACTTC. This translates into CASSFRVAKNIQYF.

This clonotype was detected many times. DNA for the CDR3: TGTGCCAGCAGCTTAGGGGCCGCACCTAACACTGAAGCTTTCTTT. It codes for CASSLGAAPNTEAFF. The chain employs TRBV7-3 and TRBJ1-1, with D perhaps matching TRBD1 (5 bases). Germline V gene sequence: CDR1 SGHTA, CDR2 FQGTGA. The CDR3 runs 15 residues. V lost 2 bases to trimming and J lost 2 bases, with 12 bases between them.